This T cell receptor beta chain is drawn from a study of blood T cell repertoires in COVID-19. Overall study context: Researchers got acute and convalescent COVID-19 samples from the United States, Italy and Spain. PBMCs, B-cell-depleted T cells, or T cells were the source of the cDNA or gDNA that made up the material.

V was cut by 0 bases and J by 13 bases, with 9 bases left in between. This CDR3 contains 11 residues. Germline V gene sequence: CDR1 DFQATT, CDR2 SNEGSKA (reference sequence). In the original workflow: The authors estimated nucleated cell counts from reference gene primer amplification. The protocol was immunoSEQ multiplex PCR, while the TCRdb copy is restricted to in-frame clones and leaves out a portion. D and trimming were read from the DNA, whereas the V and J calls and clone size are those reported in that table. This sample has 160,000 or so clones; roughly nine tenths occur once, and the top ten carry around 2.9%.

The source is a man in his fifties or sixties with acute or convalescent COVID-19. This chain connects TRBV20-1 to TRBJ1-4; perhaps TRBD1 as D (5 bases). The sample taken for sequencing was peripheral blood. CDR3 protein: CSAREGGGLFF. The CDR3 DNA reads as TGCAGTGCTAGAGAGGGGGGGGGACTGTTTTTT.